The 6 T cell receptor beta chains presented below share a single source sample, sequenced in a study of shared clonotypes between healthy human individuals. The repertoire was sequenced with immunoSEQ multiplex PCR; TCRdb's copy has only in-frame clones and lacks some. This table holds some 500,000 clones, almost 97% found once. The sample comprised naive CD4+ T cells sorted from blood. The subset is: CD45RA+ positively selected. The source of these receptors is a woman between 25 and 40 years old in good health.

V usage is TRBV5-6 and J usage is TRBJ2-7; D unclear. The germline gives CDR1 SGHDT, CDR2 YYEEEE. The CDR3 is made up of 13 amino acids. The V end lost 2 bases, the J end lost 3 bases, and 9 bases lay between the germline ends. CDR3 in DNA: TGTGCCAGCAGCTTACGGATACGCTACGAGCAGTACTTC. Translating gives CASSLRIRYEQYF.

V and J are TRBV6-5 and TRBJ2-2, with D perhaps matching TRBD1 or TRBD2 (5 bases each). The germline V and J ends were trimmed by 2 bases and 4 bases, with 14 bases remaining between them. Germline loops: CDR1 MNHEY, CDR2 SVGAGI. CDR3 length equals 16 residues. The CDR3 DNA is TGTGCCAGCAGTTACGGGACCCCCGAACTCACCGGGGAGCTGTTTTTT. As protein: CASSYGTPELTGELFF.

The J gene is TRBJ2-7, the V gene TRBV5-1; 7 nucleotides line up with TRBD2. Germline V gives CDR1 SGHRS, CDR2 YFSETQ. V gave up 0 bases and J gave up 0 bases; unmatched junction bases: 12. CDR3 size: 18 residues. The CDR3 loop reads CASSLAPPSGALSYEQYF. CDR3 in DNA: TGCGCCAGCAGCTTGGCCCCTCCTAGCGGAGCACTCTCCTACGAGCAGTACTTC.

The genes are TRBV6-6 and TRBJ2-7; D perhaps matches TRBD2 (6 bases). CDR1 and CDR2 (germline): MNHNY, SVGAGI (reference sequence). With 5 bases removed from V and 2 bases from J, the gap between germline ends came to 13 bases. The CDR3 has 14 residues. CDR3 sequence: CASSDAGYTYEQYF. The CDR3 DNA reads TGTGCCAGCAGTGATGCGGGATACACCTACGAGCAGTACTTC.

This sequence joins TRBV2 and TRBJ2-3; weak D call: TRBD2 (5 bases). V was clipped by 7 bases and J by 0 bases, with 11 bases between them. CDR3 length equals 14 residues. The germline V gene has CDR1 SNHLY and CDR2 FYNNEI. Here the CDR3 DNA reads TGTGCCAGCAAAAGCGGAATCAGCACAGATACGCAGTATTTT. Its translation is CASKSGISTDTQYF.

The chain combines TRBV5-4 with TRBJ1-4; D remains unclear. Germline loops: CDR1 SGHNT, CDR2 YYREEE (reference sequence). The V gene lost 1 base and the J gene lost 4 bases, with 8 bases spanning the gap. The CDR3 extends over 14 amino acids. CDR3 sequence: CASSLSMNNEKLFF. The CDR3 DNA reads TGTGCCAGCAGCTTGAGTATGAATAATGAAAAACTGTTTTTT.